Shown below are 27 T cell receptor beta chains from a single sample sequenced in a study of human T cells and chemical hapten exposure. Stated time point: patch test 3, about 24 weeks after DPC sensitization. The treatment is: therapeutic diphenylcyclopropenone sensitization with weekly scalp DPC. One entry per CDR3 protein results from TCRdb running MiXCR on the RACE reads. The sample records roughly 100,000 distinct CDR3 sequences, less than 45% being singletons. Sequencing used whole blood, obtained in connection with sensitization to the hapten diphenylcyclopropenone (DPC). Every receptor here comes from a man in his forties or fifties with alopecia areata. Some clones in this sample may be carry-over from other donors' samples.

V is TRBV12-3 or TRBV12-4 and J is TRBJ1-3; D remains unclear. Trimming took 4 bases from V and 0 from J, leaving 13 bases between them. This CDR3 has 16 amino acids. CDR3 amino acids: CASSSTGGLSGNTIYF. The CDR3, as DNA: TGTGCCAGCAGTTCCACGGGAGGCCTCTCTGGAAACACCATATATTTT.

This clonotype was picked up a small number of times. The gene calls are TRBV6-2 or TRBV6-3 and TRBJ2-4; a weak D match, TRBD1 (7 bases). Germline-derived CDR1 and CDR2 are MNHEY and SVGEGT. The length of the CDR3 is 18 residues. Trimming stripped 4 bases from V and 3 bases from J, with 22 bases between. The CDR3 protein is CASSSNVSQGRGKNIQYF. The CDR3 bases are TGTGCCAGCAGTTCCAATGTGTCACAGGGGCGGGGCAAAAACATTCAGTACTTC.

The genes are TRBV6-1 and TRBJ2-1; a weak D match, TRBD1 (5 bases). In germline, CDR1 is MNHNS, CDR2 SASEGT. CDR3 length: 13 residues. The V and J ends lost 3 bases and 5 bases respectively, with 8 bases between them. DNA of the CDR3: TGTGCCAGCAGTGACAGGGTACACAATGAGCAGTTCTTC. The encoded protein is CASSDRVHNEQFF.

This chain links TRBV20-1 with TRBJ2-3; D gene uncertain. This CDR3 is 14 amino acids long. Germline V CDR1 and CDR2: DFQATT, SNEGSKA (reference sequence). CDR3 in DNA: TGCAGGCCCCTAACGGAAGAAAACACAGATACGCAGTATTTT. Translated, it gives CRPLTEENTDTQYF.

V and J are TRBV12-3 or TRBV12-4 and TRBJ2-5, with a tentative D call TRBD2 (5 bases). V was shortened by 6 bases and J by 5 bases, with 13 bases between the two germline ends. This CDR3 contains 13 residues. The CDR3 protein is CASSLTSYETQYF. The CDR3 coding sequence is TGTGCCAGCAGCCTTACTAGTTACGAGACCCAGTACTTC.

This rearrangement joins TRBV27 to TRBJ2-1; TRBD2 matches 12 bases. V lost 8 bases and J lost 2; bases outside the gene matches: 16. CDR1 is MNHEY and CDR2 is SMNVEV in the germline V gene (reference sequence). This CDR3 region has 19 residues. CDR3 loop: CASRATGLAGLFTYNEQFF. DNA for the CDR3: TGTGCCAGCCGAGCGACGGGACTAGCGGGCCTATTCACCTACAATGAGCAGTTCTTC.

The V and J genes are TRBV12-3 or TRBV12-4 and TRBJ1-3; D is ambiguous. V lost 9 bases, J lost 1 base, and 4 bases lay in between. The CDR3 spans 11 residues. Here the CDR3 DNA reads TGTGCCAGTGGGTCTGGAAACACCATATATTTT. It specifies CASGSGNTIYF.

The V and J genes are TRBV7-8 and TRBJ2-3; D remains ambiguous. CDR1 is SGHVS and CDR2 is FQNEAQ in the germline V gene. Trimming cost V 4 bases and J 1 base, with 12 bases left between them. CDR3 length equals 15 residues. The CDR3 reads CASSYNPTRTDTQYF. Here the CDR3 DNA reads TGTGCCAGCAGCTACAACCCCACGCGCACAGATACGCAGTATTTT.

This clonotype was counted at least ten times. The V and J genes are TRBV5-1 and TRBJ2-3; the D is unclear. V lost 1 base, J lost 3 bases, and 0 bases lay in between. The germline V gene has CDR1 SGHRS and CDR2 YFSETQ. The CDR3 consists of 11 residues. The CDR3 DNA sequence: TGCGCCAGCAGCTTGACAGATACGCAGTATTTT. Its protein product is CASSLTDTQYF.

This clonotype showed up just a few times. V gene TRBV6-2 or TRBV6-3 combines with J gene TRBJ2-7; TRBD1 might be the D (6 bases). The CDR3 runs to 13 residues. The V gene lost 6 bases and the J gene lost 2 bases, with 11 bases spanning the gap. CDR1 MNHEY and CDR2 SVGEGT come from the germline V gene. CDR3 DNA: TGTGCCAGCAGCTCCGGGACAACCTACGAGCAGTACTTC. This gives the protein CASSSGTTYEQYF.

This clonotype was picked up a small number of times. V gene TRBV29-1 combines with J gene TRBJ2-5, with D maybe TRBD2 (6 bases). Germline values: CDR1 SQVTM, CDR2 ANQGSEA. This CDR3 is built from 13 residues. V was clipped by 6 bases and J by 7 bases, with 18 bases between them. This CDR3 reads CSVPIAALSTQYF. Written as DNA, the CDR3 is TGCAGCGTCCCCATAGCGGCCTTGTCGACCCAGTACTTC.

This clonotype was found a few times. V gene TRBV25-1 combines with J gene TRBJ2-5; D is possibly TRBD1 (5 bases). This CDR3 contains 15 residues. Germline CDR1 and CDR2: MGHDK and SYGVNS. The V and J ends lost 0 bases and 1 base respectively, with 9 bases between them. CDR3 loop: CASSEYRQGQETQYF. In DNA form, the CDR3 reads TGTGCCAGCAGTGAATATCGGCAGGGCCAAGAGACCCAGTACTTC.

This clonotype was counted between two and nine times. CDR3 region: CASSYSLSLYGYTF. CDR3 nucleotide sequence: TGTGCCAGCAGTTACTCGCTAAGCTTATATGGCTACACCTTC. V usage is TRBV6-5 and J usage is TRBJ1-2; D is unclear. From germline, CDR1 is MNHEY and CDR2 SVGAGI. Trimming stripped 0 bases from V and 5 bases from J, with 10 bases between. This CDR3 contains 14 residues.

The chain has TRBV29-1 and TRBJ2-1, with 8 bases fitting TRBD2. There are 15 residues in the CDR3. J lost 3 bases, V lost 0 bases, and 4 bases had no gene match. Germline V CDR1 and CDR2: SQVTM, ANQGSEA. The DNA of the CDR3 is TGCAGCGTTGAAGATACGGGGACTAGCTACAATGAGCAGTTCTTC. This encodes CSVEDTGTSYNEQFF.

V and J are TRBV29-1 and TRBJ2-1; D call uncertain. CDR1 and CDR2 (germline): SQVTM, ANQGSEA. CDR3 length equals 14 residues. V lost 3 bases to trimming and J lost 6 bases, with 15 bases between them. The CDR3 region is CSVDPLSVFNEQFF. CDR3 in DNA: TGCAGCGTTGATCCCCTCTCGGTGTTCAATGAGCAGTTCTTC.

The DNA for the CDR3 is TGCGCCAGCAAAGAAATCTTTGGAGATGAGCAGTTCTTC. Translation gives CASKEIFGDEQFF. V and J are TRBV5-1 and TRBJ2-1, with D uncertain. V was cut by 6 bases and J by 8 bases, with 15 bases left in between. The CDR3 extends over 13 amino acids. Germline-derived CDR1 and CDR2 are SGHRS and YFSETQ.

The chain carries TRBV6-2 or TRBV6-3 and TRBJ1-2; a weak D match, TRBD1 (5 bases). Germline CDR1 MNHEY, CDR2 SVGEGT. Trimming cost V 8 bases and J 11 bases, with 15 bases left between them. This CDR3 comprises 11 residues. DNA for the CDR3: TGTGCCAGCGGACAAGTGAGGAGGTACACCTTC. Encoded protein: CASGQVRRYTF.

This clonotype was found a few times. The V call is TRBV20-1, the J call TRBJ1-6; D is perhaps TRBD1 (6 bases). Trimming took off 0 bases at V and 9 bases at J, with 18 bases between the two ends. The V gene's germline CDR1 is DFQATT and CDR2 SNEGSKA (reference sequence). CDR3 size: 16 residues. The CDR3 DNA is TGCAGTGCTAGAGATTTCCTGACAGGATTGTGTTCACCCCTCCACTTT. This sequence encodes CSARDFLTGLCSPLHF.

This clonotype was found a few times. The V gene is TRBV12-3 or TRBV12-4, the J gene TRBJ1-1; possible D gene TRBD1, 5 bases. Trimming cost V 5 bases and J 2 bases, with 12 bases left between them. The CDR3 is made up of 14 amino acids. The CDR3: CASSLGGVNTEAFF. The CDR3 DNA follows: TGTGCCAGCAGTCTGGGGGGGGTAAACACTGAAGCTTTCTTT.

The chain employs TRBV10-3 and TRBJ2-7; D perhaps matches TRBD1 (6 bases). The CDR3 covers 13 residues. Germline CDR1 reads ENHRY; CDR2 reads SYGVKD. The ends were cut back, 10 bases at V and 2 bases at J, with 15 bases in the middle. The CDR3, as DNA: TGTGCCACCAGGGACACCGGGACCTACGAGCAGTACGTC. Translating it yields CATRDTGTYEQYV.

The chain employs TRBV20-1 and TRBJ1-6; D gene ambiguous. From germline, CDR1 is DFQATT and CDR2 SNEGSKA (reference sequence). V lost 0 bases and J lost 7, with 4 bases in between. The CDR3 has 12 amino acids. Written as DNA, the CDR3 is TGCAGTGCTAGAGAATGGAATTCACCCCTCCACTTT. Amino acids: CSAREWNSPLHF.

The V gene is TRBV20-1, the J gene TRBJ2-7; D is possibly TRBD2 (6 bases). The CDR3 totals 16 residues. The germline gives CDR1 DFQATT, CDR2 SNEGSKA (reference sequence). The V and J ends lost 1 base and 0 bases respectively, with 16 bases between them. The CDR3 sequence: CSARVSSEMHSYEQYV. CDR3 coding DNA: TGCAGTGCTAGAGTATCTAGCGAAATGCACTCCTACGAGCAGTACGTC.

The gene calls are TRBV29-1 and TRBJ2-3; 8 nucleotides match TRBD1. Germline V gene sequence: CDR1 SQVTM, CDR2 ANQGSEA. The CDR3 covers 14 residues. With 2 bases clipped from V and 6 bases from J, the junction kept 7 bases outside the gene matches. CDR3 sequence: CSVERQGKADTQYF. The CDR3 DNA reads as TGCAGCGTTGAACGACAGGGGAAAGCGGATACGCAGTATTTT.

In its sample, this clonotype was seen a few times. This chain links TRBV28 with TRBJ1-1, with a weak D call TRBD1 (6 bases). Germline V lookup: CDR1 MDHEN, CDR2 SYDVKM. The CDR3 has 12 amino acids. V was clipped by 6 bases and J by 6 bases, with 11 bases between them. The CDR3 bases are TGTGCCAGCAGAACAGGGAGACCTGAAGCTTTCTTT. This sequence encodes CASRTGRPEAFF.

The CDR3 here is CASSFHREGETQYF. DNA of the CDR3: TGTGCCAGCAGTTTTCACAGGGAGGGGGAGACCCAGTACTTC. The J gene is TRBJ2-5, the V gene TRBV27; D might be TRBD2 (7 bases). V shed 3 bases and J shed 5 bases, with 13 bases lying between them. Germline V gene lookup returns CDR1 MNHEY and CDR2 SMNVEV (reference sequence). This CDR3 region has 14 residues.

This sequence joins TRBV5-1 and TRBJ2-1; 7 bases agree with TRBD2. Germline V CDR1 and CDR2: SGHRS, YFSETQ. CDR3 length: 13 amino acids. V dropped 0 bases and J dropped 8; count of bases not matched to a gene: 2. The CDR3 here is CASSLGTRDEQFF. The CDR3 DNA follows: TGCGCCAGCAGCTTGGGGACTAGGGATGAGCAGTTCTTC.

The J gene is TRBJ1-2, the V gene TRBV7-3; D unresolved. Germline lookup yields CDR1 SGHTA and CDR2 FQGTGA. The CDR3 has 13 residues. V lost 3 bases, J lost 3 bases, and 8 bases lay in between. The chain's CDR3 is CASSLGNDYGYTF. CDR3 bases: TGTGCCAGCAGCTTGGGCAATGACTATGGCTACACCTTC.